These 28 T cell receptor beta chains were all obtained from the same sample, sequenced in a study of response to subunit inactivated influenza vaccine. A single record per CDR3 protein comes from TCRdb applying MiXCR to the RT-PCR reads. The sample has some 480,000 distinct CDR3 sequences; 9.5% to 13% are singletons. The sample was PBMCs from blood, taken 45 days after vaccination. These receptors all come from a man aged 45-60 years who received an inactivated influenza vaccine.

This clonotype has a count of ten or more. CDR3 amino acids: CASSLAGAHEQFF. The CDR3, as DNA: TGTGCCAGCAGCTTAGCGGGGGCCCATGAGCAGTTCTTC. The chain carries TRBV7-9 and TRBJ2-1, with D possibly matching TRBD1 (6 bases). Trimming took 0 bases from V and 8 from J, leaving 8 bases between them. This CDR3 comprises 13 residues. The V gene's germline CDR1 is SEHNR and CDR2 FQNEAQ (reference sequence).

This clonotype has a handful of counts. The chain carries TRBV7-9 and TRBJ2-2; D is perhaps TRBD2 (6 bases). Germline V gene lookup returns CDR1 SEHNR and CDR2 FQNEAQ (reference sequence). This CDR3 has 15 residues. Trimming shortened V by 2 bases and J by 4 bases, and 11 bases separated the two germline ends. The CDR3 DNA is TGTGCCAGCAGCTTATCGGCGGGACCCACCGGGGAGCTGTTTTTT. Its translation is CASSLSAGPTGELFF.

This sequence joins TRBV12-3 or TRBV12-4 and TRBJ2-7, with 9 bases lining up with TRBD1. This CDR3 comprises 16 residues. The V segment lost 6 bases and the J segment 5 bases; nucleotides outside the gene matches: 14. CDR3 amino acids: CASSPPPAQGAHEQYF. The CDR3 DNA sequence: TGTGCCAGCAGCCCCCCGCCGGCACAGGGGGCCCACGAGCAGTACTTC.

V usage is TRBV10-3 and J usage is TRBJ2-3; 7 bases agree with TRBD1. The V gene end was trimmed by 3 bases and the J gene end by 4 bases; junction bases not matched to a gene: 7. Germline lookup yields CDR1 ENHRY and CDR2 SYGVKD. This CDR3 is built from 15 residues. The DNA for the CDR3 is TGTGCCATCAGTGAAGACAGGGTCAGTCCAGATACGCAGTATTTT. Its protein product is CAISEDRVSPDTQYF.

This clonotype was seen more than once but under ten times. The chain joins TRBV20-1 to TRBJ2-1, with D possibly matching TRBD1 (6 bases). V shed 6 bases and J shed 7 bases, with 19 bases lying between them. This CDR3 is built from 14 residues. CDR1 and CDR2 (germline): DFQATT, SNEGSKA (reference sequence). The CDR3 here is CSAARGARGNEQFF. DNA of the CDR3: TGCAGTGCCGCCCGAGGGGCAAGGGGGAATGAGCAGTTCTTC.

About this clonotype itself: One end of the junction does not line up with germline, which may come from a read error. The rearrangement joins TRBV20-1 to TRBJ1-1; no definite D call. Germline CDR1 and CDR2: DFQATT and SNEGSKA (reference sequence). CDR3 length: 11 residues. CDR3 loop: CSARDHVEAFF. The DNA of the CDR3 is TGCAGTGCCAGAGACCACGTTGAAGCTTTCTTT.

On this clonotype: A much larger clone differs by one base, so this may be a read error. The chain uses TRBV20-1 and TRBJ2-7; TRBD1 is a possible D gene (6 bases). Germline values: CDR1 DFQATT, CDR2 SNEGSKA (reference sequence). CDR3 length: 13 amino acids. CDR3 loop: CCASPDRVHEQYF. The CDR3 DNA reads TGCTGTGCTAGCCCGGACAGAGTCCACGAGCAGTACTTC.

This clonotype appeared a few times. This chain uses TRBV5-1 with TRBJ1-4; D is uncertain. Germline loops: CDR1 SGHRS, CDR2 YFSETQ. V dropped 4 bases and J dropped 11 bases, with 15 bases sitting between them. This CDR3 region has 13 residues. Written as DNA, the CDR3 is TGCGCCAGCAGCCTTGTTGAAGGAGACAAACTGTTTTTT. Encoded protein: CASSLVEGDKLFF.

There are many counts of this clonotype. This chain links TRBV7-2 with TRBJ2-7, with D unclear. Per the germline V gene, CDR1 is SGHTA and CDR2 is FQGNSA. The germline V and J ends were trimmed by 5 bases and 5 bases, with 13 bases remaining between them. The CDR3 loop spans 13 amino acids. The CDR3 DNA sequence: TGTGCCAGCAGCCCCCTTAGGAAGCACGAGCAGTACTTC. Amino acid sequence: CASSPLRKHEQYF.

This clonotype has at least ten counts. V and J are TRBV6-6 and TRBJ2-1; D not resolved. The CDR3 runs 12 residues. The V end was cut by 0 bases, the J end by 5 bases, with 2 bases between. The germline V gene encodes CDR1 MNHNY and CDR2 SVGAGI (reference sequence). The CDR3 DNA reads as TGTGCCAGCAGTTACTCGCACAATGAGCAGTTCTTC. It codes for CASSYSHNEQFF.

CDR3 nucleotide sequence: TGTGCCAGCAGCAAAACGGGGGGGCCAGGTAATGAGCAGTTCTTC. Translating gives CASSKTGGPGNEQFF. V gene TRBV7-9 combines with J gene TRBJ2-1, with 8 bases lining up with TRBD2. This CDR3 is 15 amino acids long. V shed 5 bases and J 7 bases; nucleotides not matched to a gene: 10. The germline V gene has CDR1 SEHNR and CDR2 FQNEAQ (reference sequence).

This clonotype appeared many times. The chain carries TRBV19 and TRBJ2-1; the match to TRBD1 covers 7 bases. J gave up 3 bases and V 2 bases, and 4 bases lay outside the gene matches. This CDR3 has 15 residues. From germline, CDR1 is LNHDA and CDR2 SQIVND (reference sequence). The DNA of the CDR3 is TGTGCCAGTAGTATAAGACAGGGTTTCTACAATGAGCAGTTCTTC. Residues: CASSIRQGFYNEQFF. Together with reference TRBV19 and TRBJ2-1, the CDR3 gives the full variable domain: DGGITQSPKYLFRKEGQNVTLSCEQNLNHDAMYWYRQDPGQGLRLIYYSQIVNDFQKGDIAEGYSVSREKKESFPLTVTSAQKNPTAFYLCASSIRQGFYNEQFFGPGTRLTVL.

This clonotype has a handful of counts. This chain uses TRBV20-1 with TRBJ2-1; the match to TRBD2 covers 11 bases. J gave up 4 bases and V 0 bases, and 8 bases lay outside the gene matches. The CDR3 is 17 amino acids. Germline lookup yields CDR1 DFQATT and CDR2 SNEGSKA (reference sequence). CDR3 loop: CSARDPSGGQSYNEQFF. The CDR3 DNA reads TGCAGTGCTAGAGACCCTAGCGGGGGGCAAAGTTACAATGAGCAGTTCTTC.

This clonotype was observed a handful of times. The V and J genes are TRBV29-1 and TRBJ2-6; D is ambiguous. The CDR3 loop spans 13 amino acids. Trimming stripped 3 bases from V and 0 bases from J, with 3 bases between. Germline CDR1 reads SQVTM; CDR2 reads ANQGSEA. CDR3 nucleotides: TGCAGCGTTGAGGGCTCTGGGGCCAACGTCCTGACTTTC. Its protein is CSVEGSGANVLTF. The complete variable domain, with remaining parts taken from reference TRBV29-1 and TRBJ2-6, reads SAVISQKPSRDICQRGTSLTIQCQVDSQVTMMFWYRQQPGQSLTLIATANQGSEATYESGFVIDKFPISRPNLTFSTLTVSNMSPEDSSIYLCSVEGSGANVLTFGAGSRLTVL.

Ten or more counts support this clonotype. The chain couples TRBV7-8 to TRBJ1-5; 7 bases align to TRBD1. Germline V gene sequence: CDR1 SGHVS, CDR2 FQNEAQ. This CDR3 region has 14 residues. With V trimmed by 4 bases and J by 6 bases, 6 bases remained unmatched. In DNA, the CDR3 is TGTGCCAGCAGCTCCCAGACAGGGATTCAGCCCCAGCATTTT. Translating it yields CASSSQTGIQPQHF.

The table lists this clonotype with a few counts. The CDR3 region is CASSLVVSLQETQYF. CDR3 DNA: TGTGCCAGCAGCTTAGTAGTCAGCCTCCAAGAGACCCAGTACTTC. The V and J genes are TRBV7-9 and TRBJ2-5, with no clear D. The V and J ends lost 1 base and 1 base respectively, with 10 bases between them. This CDR3 has 15 residues. Germline V gives CDR1 SEHNR, CDR2 FQNEAQ (reference sequence).

The genes are TRBV7-2 and TRBJ2-1; D possibly uses TRBD1 or TRBD2 (6 bases each). V was shortened by 7 bases and J by 9 bases, with 19 bases between the two germline ends. The CDR3 totals 14 residues. CDR1 and CDR2 (germline): SGHTA, FQGNSA. The CDR3 reads CASKEGGPRSEQFF. The CDR3 DNA sequence: TGTGCCAGCAAAGAGGGGGGCCCGAGGAGTGAGCAGTTCTTC.

The table lists this clonotype with many counts. The chain recombines TRBV6-6 with TRBJ1-5; D gene uncertain. The germline gives CDR1 MNHNY, CDR2 SVGAGI (reference sequence). The CDR3 length is 13 residues. Trimming left V 6 bases short and J 1 base short, with 7 bases between. The CDR3 is CASRIDSNQPQHF. The CDR3 nucleotides read TGTGCCAGCAGGATCGACAGCAATCAGCCCCAGCATTTT.

The chain carries TRBV4-3 and TRBJ2-6; TRBD1 matches at 7 bases. The CDR3 is 16 residues long. V shed 3 bases and J 7 bases; nucleotides not matched to a gene: 9. Per the germline V gene, CDR1 is LGHNA and CDR2 is YSLEER. CDR3 protein: CASSQQTGWLANVLTF. The DNA for the CDR3 is TGCGCCAGCAGCCAGCAGACAGGGTGGTTAGCCAACGTCCTGACTTTC.

This clonotype has ten or more counts. This chain joins TRBV29-1 and TRBJ1-1, with 7 bases lining up with TRBD1. The V segment lost 6 bases and the J segment 2 bases; nucleotides outside the gene matches: 6. Germline-derived CDR1 and CDR2 are SQVTM and ANQGSEA. The CDR3 contains 13 residues. CDR3 protein: CSVHGQANTEAFF. CDR3 DNA sequence: TGCAGCGTCCACGGACAGGCAAACACTGAAGCTTTCTTT.

This clonotype was seen repeatedly, ten times or more. CDR3 region: CASSIVRGLDNQPQHF. As DNA, the CDR3 is TGTGCCAGTAGTATCGTCAGGGGTCTTGACAATCAGCCCCAGCATTTT. The V and J genes are TRBV19 and TRBJ1-5, with D perhaps matching TRBD1 (6 bases). There are 16 residues in the CDR3. V gave up 3 bases and J gave up 3 bases, with 15 bases separating them. CDR1 is LNHDA, CDR2 SQIVND, per germline (reference sequence).

This chain connects TRBV30 to TRBJ2-2; D gene uncertain. Germline V gene lookup returns CDR1 GTSNPN and CDR2 SVGIG (reference sequence). CDR3 length: 13 residues. Trimming took 3 bases from V and 5 from J, leaving 10 bases between them. In DNA form, the CDR3 reads TGTGCCTGGAGGAAGATCGTTACCGGGGAGCTGTTTTTT. Translated, it gives CAWRKIVTGELFF.

This sequence joins TRBV6-6 and TRBJ2-2; tentatively, D is TRBD1 (6 bases). V was trimmed by 6 bases and J by 6 bases, leaving 8 bases between them. CDR1 MNHNY and CDR2 SVGAGI come from the germline V gene (reference sequence). The CDR3 length is 12 residues. The CDR3, as DNA: TGTGCCAGCAGCACAGGGCCCGGGGAGCTGTTTTTT. Translation: CASSTGPGELFF.

At least ten counts were recorded for this clonotype. The chain joins TRBV20-1 to TRBJ2-2; weak D call: TRBD2 (6 bases). This CDR3 comprises 13 residues. Trimming pared 3 bases from V and 7 bases from J, leaving 12 bases between. Germline CDR1 reads DFQATT; CDR2 reads SNEGSKA (reference sequence). The chain's CDR3 is CSASVSGGGELFF. Written as DNA, the CDR3 is TGCAGTGCTAGTGTTTCCGGGGGCGGGGAGCTGTTTTTT.

This chain uses TRBV4-3 with TRBJ2-3; 8 bases map to TRBD2. Germline V gene data show CDR1 as LGHNA and CDR2 as YSLEER. The CDR3 contains 19 residues. The trim removed 0 bases at V and 0 bases at J, leaving 11 bases unmatched. DNA for the CDR3: TGCGCCAGCAGCCAAGATGGGTCTAGCGGGTTTTCTAGCACAGATACGCAGTATTTT. The encoded protein is CASSQDGSSGFSSTDTQYF.

This clonotype was detected only a few times. The chain carries TRBV4-1 and TRBJ2-3; D perhaps matches TRBD2 (6 bases). From germline, CDR1 is MGHRA and CDR2 YSYEKL. This CDR3 has 16 amino acids. Trimming cost V 4 bases and J 4 bases, with 18 bases left between them. This CDR3 is CASSPNPGLAADTQYF. Written as DNA, the CDR3 is TGCGCCAGCAGCCCTAACCCGGGACTCGCTGCAGATACGCAGTATTTT.

A few counts support this clonotype. The V and J genes are TRBV24-1 and TRBJ2-3, with 9 positions matching TRBD2. With 1 base clipped from V and 3 bases from J, the junction kept 10 bases outside the gene matches. Germline values: CDR1 KGHDR, CDR2 SFDVKD. The CDR3 totals 18 residues. The CDR3 loop reads CATSDFLVAGVLTDTQYF. For the CDR3, the DNA is TGTGCCACCAGTGATTTTTTGGTAGCGGGAGTTCTGACAGATACGCAGTATTTT.

This clonotype was counted at least ten times. V gene TRBV12-3 or TRBV12-4 combines with J gene TRBJ2-7; a possible D gene is TRBD2 (5 bases). CDR3 length: 12 amino acids. Trimming removed 8 bases from V and 3 bases from J, with 11 bases in between. The CDR3 DNA reads TGTGCCAGCGGAGGAAATGGCTACGAGCAGTACTTC. Translation: CASGGNGYEQYF.